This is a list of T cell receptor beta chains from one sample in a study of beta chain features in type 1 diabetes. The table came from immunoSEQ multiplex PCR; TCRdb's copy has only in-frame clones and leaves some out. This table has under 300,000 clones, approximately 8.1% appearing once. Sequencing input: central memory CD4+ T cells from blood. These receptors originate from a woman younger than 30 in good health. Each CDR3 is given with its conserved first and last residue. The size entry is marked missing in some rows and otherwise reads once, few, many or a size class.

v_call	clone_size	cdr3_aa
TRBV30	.	CAWSVQVYYEQYF
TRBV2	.	CASSVSTARVPQHF
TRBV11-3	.	CASSLNPGQGYEQYF
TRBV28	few	CASSFEGRYSGANVLTF
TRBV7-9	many	CASSFLVDTQYF
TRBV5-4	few	CASSYFTGALSTDTQYF
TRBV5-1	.	CASFKTGATGELFF
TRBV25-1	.	CASMLTGNEKLFF
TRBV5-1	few	CASSLVAGGSETQYF
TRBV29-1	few	CSVQQGWEKLFF
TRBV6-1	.	CASSDMDVSYNEQFF
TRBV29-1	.	CSVLVENLNYGYTF
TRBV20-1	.	CSQGDGYGYTF
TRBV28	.	CASSFVKPANEQFF
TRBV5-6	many	CASSTQQPNEQFF
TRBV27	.	CASRNSRGSNQPQHF
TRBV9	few	CASSVGSFASGEQFF
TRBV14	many	CASSQALAGELFF
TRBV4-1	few	CASSQGGDNNSPLHF
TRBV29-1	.	CSVVSGSSNIQYF
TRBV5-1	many	CASSLVAGSTYEQYF
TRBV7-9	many	CASSLTNTEAFF
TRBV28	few	CASKSGGQSPNEQFF
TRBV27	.	CASSAIRDRGHLGNEQFF
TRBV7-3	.	CASSLGTDQETQYF
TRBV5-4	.	CASSPWVGTGFYGYTF
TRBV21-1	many	CASSTRHRERWPNQPQHF
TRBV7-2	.	CASSLGPRVYNEQFF
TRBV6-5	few	CASSYSGSPLHF
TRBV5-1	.	CASQSVGGSKEETQYF
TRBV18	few	CASSPRQGPNEKLFF
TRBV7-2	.	CASKHPGGNTDTQYF
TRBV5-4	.	CASSGPRVQTDTQYF
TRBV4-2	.	CASSQDQGSFEAFF
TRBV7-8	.	CASSLVSTFSYEQYF
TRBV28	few	CASKGRGFSYNEQFF
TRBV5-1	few	CASSPPPGTAYNEQFF
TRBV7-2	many	CASSPGTDTQYF
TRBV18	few	CASSLPGWDEAFF
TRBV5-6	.	CASSLLTNTEAFF
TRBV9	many	CASSHRANEQFF
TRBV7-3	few	CASSPRTGGAVANVLTF
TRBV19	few	CASSIRLAGTDTQYF
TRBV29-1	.	CSVRTGGGQPQHF
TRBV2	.	CASRRGTASANYGYTF
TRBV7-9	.	CASSLDLNSPLHF
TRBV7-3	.	CASSLKPSENTEAFF
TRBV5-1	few	CASSLGPQGLTGELFF
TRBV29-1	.	CSVAPRVEETQYF
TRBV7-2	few	CASSLVGTQGPGAKNIQYF
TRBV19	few	CASSIRGRDETQYF
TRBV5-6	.	CASSPEYFSTEAFF
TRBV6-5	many	CASSSPGRGGETQYF
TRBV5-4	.	CASSPAQLAGGTGELFF
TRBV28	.	CASSSTGRSSGNTIYF
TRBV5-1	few	CASSLMETQYF
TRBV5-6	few	CASSLDQGRPNYGYTF